The entry that follows covers one T cell receptor (beta chain) sequence. Its antigen is undetermined. No culture or expansion preceded analysis of these blood cells. Most PBMC samples had approximately 480 ng input DNA in six replicates. Method: immunoSEQ multiplex PCR; TCRdb's copy keeps in-frame clones and lacks some. Of about 15,000 clones listed, under 75% were seen once; the top ten hold approximately 2.8%. The sample originates from a study of neoadjuvant anti-PD-1 for oral cavity cancer. On the study more broadly: Around day 43, patients without progression received a fourth nivolumab dose before surgery. Study findings and constraints: Pretreatment Treg/Th17 ratio correlated inversely with post-treatment tumor clonality.

The CDR3 contains 15 residues. V lost 4 bases, J lost 2 bases, and 15 bases lay in between. Per germline, CDR1 MNHEY and CDR2 SMNVEV (reference sequence). The chain is built from TRBV27 and TRBJ2-7; D might be TRBD1 or TRBD2, each matching 5 bases. The origin of this receptor is a person between 40 and 85 years old with oral cavity squamous cell carcinoma. Sequenced here: PBMCs, sampled before nivolumab (anti-PD-1) treatment. Here the CDR3 reads CASSSVRDPPYEQYF. The CDR3 bases are TGTGCCAGCAGTTCCGTCCGGGACCCCCCCTACGAGCAGTACTTC.